This TCR beta chain is from a study of regulatory T cells in long-lasting Graves disease. CDR1 is SGHRS, CDR2 YFSETQ, per germline. The CDR3 is made up of 15 amino acids. Trimming took 4 bases from V and 7 from J; bases not matched to a gene: 8. This clonotype appeared a few times. Antigen specificity is unknown. General observations from the study: Blood alone, not thyroid tissue, was studied.

The time point: persistent/refractory GD, antithyroid drugs over 5 years with positive TRAb. RNA isolated from PBMCs was used to make the TCR library. iRepertoire HTBI primers and Arm-PCR of CDR3 regions built TCR beta libraries. Source study methods: Identification yielded around 58 TRBV and around 15 TRBJ segments across samples. TCRdb passed the multiplex PCR reads through MiXCR, listing each CDR3 protein once. V and J calls and clone size were set by TCRdb, not the authors. The sample shows some 370,000 distinct CDR3 sequences, roughly 20% of them seen only once. This material consisted of peripheral blood mononuclear cells (PBMCs), taken when the disease was refractory, from a patient treated with antithyroid drugs. The source is a female donor with Graves disease. The J gene is TRBJ2-2, the V gene TRBV5-1; 9 positions match TRBD1. The CDR3 reads CASSETGTGFGELFF. Written as DNA, the CDR3 is TGCGCCAGCAGCGAAACCGGGACAGGGTTCGGGGAGCTGTTTTTT. Looking up the rest from reference TRBV5-1 and TRBJ2-2 gives the full variable domain: KAGVTQTPRYLIKTRGQQVTLSCSPISGHRSVSWYQQTPGQGLQFLFEYFSETQRNKGNFPGRFSGRQFSNSRSEMNVSTLELGDSALYLCASSETGTGFGELFFGEGSRLTVL.